This record covers a single T cell receptor beta chain. Its target is not known. The source of the sample is a study of type 1 regulatory T cells. Overall study context: An in vitro protocol generated T-allo10, a Tr1-enriched, alloantigen-specific CD4 T cell product.

TCRdb re-called the reads through MiXCR, storing one row per CDR3 protein. The data contain about 62,000 distinct CDR3 sequences, 60% to 80% of them seen just once; the ten biggest clones take up over 1.5%. The sequence came from a human donor in good health. The sample taken for sequencing was cultured non-Tr1 T cells, either the whole culture or a sorted T cell fraction (not recorded which).

CDR3 DNA sequence: TGCGCCAGCAGCTTGGAGGGACGGGGGACTGAAGCTTTCTTT. Translating gives CASSLEGRGTEAFF. The chain links TRBV5-1 to TRBJ1-1; D is perhaps TRBD1 (5 bases). This CDR3 spans 14 amino acids. Germline loops: CDR1 SGHRS, CDR2 YFSETQ. Between the trimmed V and J ends, which lost 0 bases and 5 bases, there was a span of 11 bases.